This record concerns one T cell receptor (beta chain) sequence. Antigen: not known. The record originates from a study of neoadjuvant anti-PD-1 for oral cavity cancer. On the study more broadly: Patients without progression received a fourth nivolumab dose around day 43, then surgical resection on days 50-56. Study findings and constraints: Non-responders to neoadjuvant nivolumab had significantly more clonal PBMC T cells than responders.

Method: immunoSEQ multiplex PCR; TCRdb's copy keeps in-frame clones and lacks some. The sample lists around 67,000 clones; less than 90% were seen once. Per germline, CDR1 SQVTM and CDR2 ANQGSEA. Trimming took off 5 bases at V and 3 bases at J, with 11 bases between the two ends. This CDR3 has 13 amino acids. Time point denoted: after neoadjuvant nivolumab, at surgical resection. Patients were newly diagnosed with stage II-IVA oral cavity squamous cell carcinoma without prior systemic or radiation treatment. The sequence was collected from a person aged 35-80 years with oral cavity squamous cell carcinoma. The sequences come from PBMCs, collected after nivolumab (anti-PD-1) treatment. The genes are TRBV29-1 and TRBJ1-5; the D is unclear. The CDR3 reads CSVSQEVNQPQHF. DNA of the CDR3: TGCAGCGTTAGTCAGGAAGTCAATCAGCCCCAGCATTTT.